The 3 T cell receptor beta chains below all came from one sample that was sequenced in a study of blood T cell repertoires in COVID-19. Generated by immunoSEQ multiplex PCR, the TCRdb table keeps only in-frame clones and is missing some. Of some 460,000 clones in the sample, approximately 90% were seen once. Sample: peripheral blood. These receptor sequences come from a woman aged 25 to 39 with acute or convalescent COVID-19.

The V and J genes are TRBV10-2 and TRBJ1-5, with D hard to call. V was pared by 4 bases and J by 0 bases, with 10 bases between. Germline V gene data show CDR1 as WSHSY and CDR2 as SAAADI. The CDR3 loop spans 15 amino acids. In DNA, the CDR3 is TGCGCCAGCAGTGCAACTCTGTATAGCAATCAGCCCCAGCATTTT. Its translation: CASSATLYSNQPQHF.

This CDR3 is CASSPDEKLFF. As DNA, the CDR3 is TGTGCCAGCAGTCCCGATGAAAAACTGTTTTTT. V is TRBV6-5 and J is TRBJ1-4; no clear D. Looked up from germline, CDR1 is MNHEY and CDR2 is SVGAGI. The CDR3 runs 11 residues. V was shortened by 5 bases and J by 6 bases, with 4 bases between the two germline ends.

The genes are TRBV28 and TRBJ2-2, with D possibly TRBD2 on 7 matching bases. The CDR3 covers 15 residues. Germline V gene lookup returns CDR1 MDHEN and CDR2 SYDVKM. Deletions cut 2 bases from V and 7 bases from J, with 14 bases between. The CDR3 region has the DNA TGTGCCAGCAGTTTAGGAGGGGGGGCTGGCGGGGAGCTGTTTTTT. Translation: CASSLGGGAGGELFF.